The subject of this entry is one T cell receptor (beta chain). This specimen belongs to a study of cytomegalovirus exposure and HLA in healthy donors. Amplification used 60 Vbeta primers and 13 Jbeta primers. Generated by immunoSEQ multiplex PCR, the TCRdb table keeps only in-frame clones and is missing some. The data hold more than 85,000 clones, with under 85% observed a single time. This receptor was taken from a man aged 25 to 40 in good health and CMV-seronegative. The sample consisted of PBMCs.

The CDR3 DNA is TGTGCCAGCAGTGTGGGCGGGGCAGGCCTCAACGAGCAGTACTTC. Translation gives CASSVGGAGLNEQYF. The V gene is TRBV27, the J gene TRBJ2-7; the D gene is possibly TRBD2 (6 bases). The V end was cut by 5 bases, the J end by 5 bases, with 19 bases between. The CDR3 is made up of 15 amino acids. CDR1 and CDR2 (germline): MNHEY, SMNVEV (reference sequence).